This T cell receptor beta chain was documented in a study of neurological immune-mediated disorders (dated by TCRdb to between 2018 and 2020). In terms of the full investigation: Peripheral blood TCR-beta repertoires from HTLV-I-associated myelopathy (HAM/TSP) patients, multiple sclerosis patients and healthy controls were compared by UMI-based sequencing. The cohort was made up of about 66 subjects, consisting of some 14 HAM/TSP patients, around 35 multiple sclerosis patients and approximately 20 healthy controls. Alongside PBMC samples, the set of more than 85 TCR-beta libraries contained longitudinal samples, technical triplicates, and paired CD4+ and CD8+ T-cell subsets that had been sorted. Longitudinal HAM/TSP donors and healthy donors each had 3 time-points at intervals of about 3-40 months. What the work shows at the level of the full study, not this receptor alone: Expanded clones from different subjects shared no identical CDR3 amino acid sequences, which suggests that TCR-beta repertoires were private in all groups. The highest TCR clonal expansion was observed in HAM/TSP patients, whereas the lowest was observed in MS patients, even when compared with healthy controls.

The intended sense of this specimen's time point label: longitudinal time-point 2. Libraries from unsorted PBMCs were made from 2 million PBMCs kept in RNAlater at -80 degrees C until RNA extraction. Peripheral blood was subjected to Ficoll-Hypaque density gradient centrifugation to isolate PBMCs, which were then cryopreserved in liquid nitrogen. The sample holds many counts of this clonotype. Its antigen is unknown. No much larger clone exists at a distance of one base, and base qualities are not known. cDNA was synthesized by template-switch 5'RACE using a primer carrying a 10-nucleotide random unique molecular identifier by which each TCR transcript was tagged. Every sequencing run yielded over 180 million TCR-beta sequences covering 15-18 subjects. The RNeasy kit was used to extract total RNA. The KAPA Real-time Library Amplification kit was used to amplify TCR-beta VDJ regions with primers for the TCR constant region and the 5'RACE anchor. A first PCR added sample indexes and Illumina adaptors, and a second PCR then raised library yield. After purification with Ampure beads, the TCR product of roughly 650 bp was size-selected on a 2% E-gel SizeSelection system. Before pooling, library quality was checked on a Bioanalyzer, concentration was measured with Qubit, and libraries were quantified with the Kapa Library Quantification kit. An Illumina HiSeq 2500 was used to sequence the libraries paired-end at 2 x 150 bp. To increase sequence diversity, about 23-30% phiX was spiked into each library pool. Per the original workflow: Quality-filtered reads were processed with the UMI-based MiGEC pipeline, and over 90% of raw TCR sequences were removed by the MiGEC pipeline during error correction. VDJ genes were aligned to IMGT germline references, and clonotypes were defined by unique CDR3 amino acid sequence plus V-J genes. Clonal expansion, Shannon diversity, and CDR3 relatedness (CalcPairwiseDistances, ClusterSamples) were evaluated with VDJtools, and phylogenetic trees were built with CLCbio workbench. Expanded clones were defined as having at least 8 unique UMIs, based on coefficient-of-variation modelling across technical triplicates. The public reads were quality trimmed at Q25 with fastp and then assembled into clones with MiXCR by TCRdb, keeping productive beta chains. Entries are consolidated by CDR3 protein sequence, retaining the most common genes and DNA. The V and J calls follow TCRdb's processing rather than the paper's. The sample table contains under 100,000 distinct CDR3 sequences; only one count was recorded for under 15% of them. The top ten clones comprise just under 5% of the sample.

The germline V gene encodes CDR1 SGHRS and CDR2 YFSETQ. From cysteine to phenylalanine, the CDR3 is 15 amino acids long. The CDR3 DNA has 45 bases and is translated from base 1. The V end gives up 4 bases and the J end 2 bases, leaving 8 bases in the junction not matched to a gene. This receptor chain uses TRBV5-1 and TRBJ2-7; a stretch of 8 junction bases matches TRBD2. What was sequenced was PBMCs. This sequence originates from a female donor with HTLV-1-associated myelopathy (HAM/TSP). The sequenced DNA: TGCGCCAGCAGCCCGGGGCGGGGGGAGACCTACGAGCAGTACTTC. It translates to CASSPGRGETYEQYF. The variable domain in full, with residues beyond the CDR3 obtained from the reference TRBV5-1 and TRBJ2-7 genes, is KAGVTQTPRYLIKTRGQQVTLSCSPISGHRSVSWYQQTPGQGLQFLFEYFSETQRNKGNFPGRFSGRQFSNSRSEMNVSTLELGDSALYLCASSPGRGETYEQYFGPGTRLTVT.